The 14 T cell receptor beta chains below all came from one sample that was sequenced in a study of patients and donors after allogeneic stem cell transplantation. In TCRdb, the RT-PCR reads were re-called with MiXCR into one record per CDR3 protein. The sample holds roughly 200,000 distinct CDR3 sequences; about 40% are singletons and the top ten take approximately 30%. Sequencing was performed on blood, either unsorted or a sorted T cell fraction (not recorded which). These receptors all come from a human donor who was either an allogeneic HSCT recipient or a stem cell or donor lymphocyte infusion donor (not recorded which). It is not recorded whose cells these are; they may come from a transplant donor.

CDR3 loop: CASSEYHRPGGYTF. In DNA, the CDR3 is TGTGCCAGCAGTGAATATCACAGGCCCGGTGGCTACACCTTC. The chain recombines TRBV6-1 with TRBJ1-2; perhaps TRBD1 as D (5 bases). This CDR3 comprises 14 residues. Germline-derived CDR1 and CDR2 are MNHNS and SASEGT. V was pared by 2 bases and J by 7 bases, with 14 bases between.

The chain has TRBV10-3 and TRBJ2-7; D gene unclear. CDR1 and CDR2 from the germline V gene are ENHRY and SYGVKD. The CDR3 has 14 amino acids. V lost 4 bases and J 2 bases, leaving 12 bases between the germline ends. The CDR3 sequence: CAISAAESPYEQYF. For the CDR3, the DNA is TGTGCCATCAGTGCGGCAGAGAGCCCCTACGAGCAGTACTTC.

This chain uses TRBV6-5 with TRBJ1-1; 7 bases agree with TRBD1. Germline V CDR1 and CDR2: MNHEY, SVGAGI. The CDR3 consists of 16 residues. J was trimmed by 4 bases and V by 8 bases; bases with no gene match: 16. The CDR3 is CASWTAGGRIGTEAFF. In DNA form, the CDR3 reads TGTGCCAGCTGGACAGCAGGGGGGAGAATTGGCACTGAAGCTTTCTTT.

The chain employs TRBV5-1 and TRBJ2-7; 13 bases agree with TRBD2. Losses at the gene ends were 0 bases for V and 6 bases for J; bases not matched to a gene: 6. Germline values: CDR1 SGHRS, CDR2 YFSETQ. The CDR3 is 16 amino acids. The CDR3 nucleotides read TGCGCCAGCAGCTTGGAAGGACTAGCGGGAGCCGGCGAGCAGTACTTC. This codes for CASSLEGLAGAGEQYF.

The chain links TRBV10-3 to TRBJ1-3; D might be TRBD1 (5 bases). Looked up from germline, CDR1 is ENHRY and CDR2 is SYGVKD. CDR3 length: 14 amino acids. V was clipped by 10 bases and J by 0 bases, with 13 bases between them. DNA of the CDR3: TGTGCCAACTCCGCAGGGTCCTCTGGAAACACCATATATTTT. It is translated as CANSAGSSGNTIYF.

This clonotype is a singleton in its sample. This chain connects TRBV5-1 to TRBJ1-3, with D unresolved. The CDR3 consists of 14 residues. V was cut by 4 bases and J by 7 bases, with 15 bases left in between. Germline loops: CDR1 SGHRS, CDR2 YFSETQ. The CDR3 here is CASSPVAGKNTIYF. The CDR3 nucleotides are TGCGCCAGCAGCCCGGTTGCGGGTAAGAACACCATATATTTT. Using reference TRBV5-1 and TRBJ1-3 for the parts outside the CDR3, the full variable domain is KAGVTQTPRYLIKTRGQQVTLSCSPISGHRSVSWYQQTPGQGLQFLFEYFSETQRNKGNFPGRFSGRQFSNSRSEMNVSTLELGDSALYLCASSPVAGKNTIYFGEGSWLTVV.

This clonotype has only a few counts. The chain carries TRBV5-4 and TRBJ2-1; 9 nucleotides agree with TRBD2. Unmatched junction bases numbered 6, after V lost 4 bases and J lost 4 bases. The CDR3 sequence is 15 residues long. Per germline, CDR1 SGHNT and CDR2 YYREEE (reference sequence). CDR3 loop: CASSRRREGYNEQFF. The CDR3, as DNA: TGTGCCAGCAGCCGTCGGCGGGAGGGTTACAATGAGCAGTTCTTC.

This clonotype was recorded a few times. The chain has TRBV20-1 and TRBJ1-2; 10 nucleotides agree with TRBD1. Germline V CDR1 and CDR2: DFQATT, SNEGSKA (reference sequence). The CDR3 is 13 residues long. CDR3: CSGDRGPSGGYTF. CDR3 in DNA: TGCAGCGGTGACAGGGGGCCGTCGGGAGGCTACACCTTC.

The chain has TRBV12-3 or TRBV12-4 and TRBJ1-1; D not certain. Trimming removed 2 bases from V and 1 base from J, with 14 bases in between. The CDR3 has 16 amino acids. CDR3 sequence (DNA): TGTGCCAGCAGTTTAATCCCCGGGGAGGCGAACACTGAAGCTTTCTTT. Residues: CASSLIPGEANTEAFF.

The chain recombines TRBV7-9 with TRBJ1-2; 9 bases map to TRBD1. The CDR3 length is 14 residues. In germline, CDR1 is SEHNR, CDR2 FQNEAQ (reference sequence). V gave up 6 bases and J gave up 3 bases; unmatched junction bases: 5. The CDR3 DNA reads as TGTGCCAGCAGACGGACAGGGGAGGACTATGGCTACACCTTC. It is translated as CASRRTGEDYGYTF. The full variable domain, with the rest looked up from reference TRBV7-9 and TRBJ1-2, is DTGVSQNPRHKITKRGQNVTFRCDPISEHNRLYWYRQTLGQGPEFLTYFQNEAQLEKSRLLSDRFSAERPKGSFSTLEIQRTEQGDSAMYLCASRRTGEDYGYTFGSGTRLTVV.

The V gene is TRBV9, the J gene TRBJ2-3; either TRBD1 or TRBD2 may supply D (5 bases each). V lost 0 bases, J lost 6 bases, and 23 bases lay in between. This CDR3 is built from 18 residues. Germline loops: CDR1 SGDLS, CDR2 YYNGEE. Here the CDR3 reads CASSVGPLSTGPSDTQYF. The CDR3 coding sequence is TGTGCCAGCAGCGTAGGACCCCTCTCAACGGGGCCCTCGGATACGCAGTATTTT.

V gene TRBV21-1 combines with J gene TRBJ2-3; the D segment call TRBD1 is taken from the table without a DNA check. TRBV21-1 is assigned pseudogene status. The CDR3 has 14 residues. CDR3 loop: CASSKWTGGDTQYF. CDR3 DNA sequence: TGTGCCAGCAGCAAATGGACAGGGGGTGATACGCAGTATTTT.

This clonotype was counted only a few times. The chain combines TRBV9 with TRBJ1-4, with 9 bases lining up with TRBD1. The CDR3 covers 15 residues. Germline V lookup: CDR1 SGDLS, CDR2 YYNGEE. V was pared by 4 bases and J by 8 bases, with 9 bases of the junction left unmatched. The CDR3 spells CASSLSGTGQEKLFF. DNA of the CDR3: TGTGCCAGCAGCTTATCAGGGACAGGGCAAGAAAAACTGTTTTTT.

A single count supports this clonotype. The chain employs TRBV29-1 and TRBJ2-7; either TRBD1 or TRBD2 may supply D (5 bases each). Germline V CDR1 and CDR2: SQVTM, ANQGSEA. The CDR3 contains 13 residues. The V end lost 1 base, the J end lost 1 base, and 8 bases lay between the germline ends. The CDR3 region is CSVEGDQSYEQYF. CDR3 DNA sequence: TGCAGCGTTGAAGGGGACCAATCCTACGAGCAGTACTTC.